Given below is one T cell receptor beta chain in context. The antigen remains unidentified. The data were taken from a study of beta chain features in type 1 diabetes. Study at large: Patients and healthy donors were similar in age, gender and cell yields. Findings and caveats of the study: In the patient group, naive, central memory and Treg TCRB repertoires seemed more alike than in the healthy donor group. All four CD4+ subsets from Type 1 diabetes patients carried moderately but significantly shorter TCRB CDR3s.

Germline V gene sequence: CDR1 MNHEY, CDR2 SVGAGI. The CDR3 length is 14 residues. V was cut by 2 bases and J by 8 bases, with 13 bases left in between. Of the isolated RNA, all was reverse transcribed, and so the sequenced material was expressed TCRB transcripts. Profiled with immunoSEQ multiplex PCR; TCRdb holds only in-frame clones, not every one. Among about 150,000 clones listed, approximately 9.1% were seen once. This TCR was recovered from a woman in her twenties or thirties with type 1 diabetes. The chain is built from TRBV6-5 and TRBJ2-1; TRBD2 might be the D (6 bases). The sample consisted of central memory CD4+ T cells from blood. CDR3 DNA: TGTGCCAGCAGTTACAAGGGAGGCGTGGATGAGCAGTTCTTC. Its translation is CASSYKGGVDEQFF.